This T cell receptor beta chain was found in a study of CD4 and CD8 cells across lung adenocarcinoma regions. Germline CDR1 MNHNS, CDR2 SASEGT. V lost 6 bases and J lost 10; bases outside the gene matches: 13. The CDR3 covers 15 residues. Samples came from patients with localized non-small cell lung adenocarcinoma. TCRdb recomputed calls from the PCR reads with MiXCR, one row per CDR3 protein. The table includes 20,000 or so distinct CDR3 sequences, about 53% detected once. This clonotype was seen a few times. The specimen was CD8+ T cells from the margin of a lung tumor. This TCR was recovered from a male donor with lung adenocarcinoma. The CD4 and CD8 labels of this study may be unreliable. The rearrangement links TRBV6-1 to TRBJ2-1, with 9 bases matching TRBD2. CDR3 sequence: CASRGTPGLAGEQFF. CDR3 DNA: TGTGCCAGCAGGGGAACCCCGGGACTAGCAGGGGAGCAGTTCTTC.